These 30 T cell receptor beta chains share one sample of origin, sequenced in a study of beta chain features in type 1 diabetes. Reverse transcription of all isolated RNA meant that expressed TCRB transcripts were sequenced. Assay: immunoSEQ multiplex PCR; the TCRdb copy retains only in-frame clones and omits some. This table holds about 400,000 clones, around 12% found once. The sample comprised naive CD4+ T cells from blood. The receptors originated from a man younger than 35 in good health.

This clone has only a few counts. The genes are TRBV7-9 and TRBJ2-3; TRBD2 matches at 10 bases. The junction had 7 bases not matched to a gene; V was cut back by 2 bases and J by 5 bases. This CDR3 has 16 residues. The germline V gene encodes CDR1 SEHNR and CDR2 FQNEAQ (reference sequence). CDR3 residues: CASSLRASGSGDTQYF. CDR3 bases: TGTGCCAGCAGCTTAAGGGCTAGCGGGAGTGGAGATACGCAGTATTTT.

This rearrangement joins TRBV6-5 to TRBJ2-4; possibly TRBD1 for D (7 bases). The CDR3 runs to 14 residues. Deletions cut 6 bases from V and 7 bases from J, with 16 bases between. Germline CDR1 is MNHEY and CDR2 is SVGAGI. The CDR3: CASSIDREVNIQYF. CDR3 bases: TGTGCCAGCAGCATAGACAGGGAGGTCAACATTCAGTACTTC.

The chain has TRBV14 and TRBJ2-3; TRBD2 aligns across 8 bases. Germline loops: CDR1 SGHDN, CDR2 FVKESK. Germline trimming cut 4 bases from V and 2 bases from J; bases unmatched to any gene: 2. This CDR3 has 14 residues. Here the CDR3 reads CASSPAGVTDTQYF. CDR3 DNA sequence: TGTGCCAGCAGCCCAGCGGGAGTCACAGATACGCAGTATTTT.

The chain joins TRBV29-1 to TRBJ1-1, with 8 bases matching TRBD1. Germline assignment: CDR1 SQVTM and CDR2 ANQGSEA. The CDR3 covers 15 residues. Losses at the gene ends were 2 bases for V and 5 bases for J; bases not matched to a gene: 10. In DNA, the CDR3 is TGCAGCGTTGAAAATGGGGTGTACAGGGGGACTGAAGCTTTCTTT. Protein: CSVENGVYRGTEAFF. Drawing the rest from reference TRBV29-1 and TRBJ1-1, the complete variable domain is SAVISQKPSRDICQRGTSLTIQCQVDSQVTMMFWYRQQPGQSLTLIATANQGSEATYESGFVIDKFPISRPNLTFSTLTVSNMSPEDSSIYLCSVENGVYRGTEAFFGQGTRLTVV.

This clone was observed a handful of times. V and J are TRBV6-5 and TRBJ1-1; 7 positions agree with TRBD1. V shed 6 bases, J shed 1 base, and the junction held 5 bases outside the gene matches. This CDR3 is built from 14 residues. CDR1 is MNHEY and CDR2 is SVGAGI in the germline V gene. The CDR3 loop is CASRRQGTNTEAFF. The CDR3 DNA is TGTGCCAGCAGGAGACAGGGTACGAACACTGAAGCTTTCTTT.

The CDR3 DNA sequence: TGTGCCAGCAGTGGGTGGATTCCGGGGCCCCAGCATTTT. Its translation is CASSGWIPGPQHF. This chain links TRBV2 with TRBJ1-5, with no clear D. The CDR3 has 13 residues. From germline, CDR1 is SNHLY and CDR2 FYNNEI. Trimming pared 4 bases from V and 9 bases from J, leaving 13 bases between.

The chain has TRBV7-2 and TRBJ2-5; D gene ambiguous. V lost 5 bases and J lost 0, with 13 bases in between. Germline V gene sequence: CDR1 SGHTA, CDR2 FQGNSA. This CDR3 spans 15 amino acids. As DNA, the CDR3 is TGTGCCAGCAGCATACCGACTGGTGACCAAGAGACCCAGTACTTC. Amino acid sequence: CASSIPTGDQETQYF.

This clone was seen more than once but under ten times. The chain is built from TRBV7-2 and TRBJ2-2; D not resolved. Deletions cut 1 base from V and 5 bases from J, with 5 bases between. CDR1 and CDR2 (germline): SGHTA, FQGNSA. CDR3 length equals 13 residues. CDR3 region: CASSLVETGELFF. CDR3 DNA sequence: TGTGCCAGCAGCTTAGTGGAGACCGGGGAGCTGTTTTTT.

This clone was counted only a few times. The gene calls are TRBV4-1 and TRBJ1-2, with 10 bases fitting TRBD1. Germline CDR1 MGHRA, CDR2 YSYEKL. V was pared by 3 bases and J by 2 bases, with 3 bases of the junction left unmatched. The CDR3 length is 15 residues. The CDR3 region has the DNA TGCGCCAGCAGCCAGACGGGACAGGGGAACTATGGCTACACCTTC. It specifies CASSQTGQGNYGYTF.

Only a few counts were recorded for this clone. The chain uses TRBV10-3 and TRBJ2-3; D perhaps matches TRBD2 (6 bases). V was shortened by 10 bases and J by 2 bases, with 16 bases between the two germline ends. CDR1 and CDR2 from the germline V gene are ENHRY and SYGVKD. This CDR3 comprises 14 residues. CDR3 region: CATTDSGVTDTQYF. The CDR3 DNA reads TGTGCCACGACGGATAGCGGTGTCACAGATACGCAGTATTTT.

The chain links TRBV6-1 to TRBJ2-1, with TRBD2 matching over 12 bases. This CDR3 spans 18 amino acids. Unmatched junction bases numbered 6, after V lost 3 bases and J lost 0 bases. Germline values: CDR1 MNHNS, CDR2 SASEGT. The CDR3 bases are TGTGCCAGCAGTGATAGGACTAGCGGGACGAGCTCCTACAATGAGCAGTTCTTC. This gives the protein CASSDRTSGTSSYNEQFF.

The genes are TRBV28 and TRBJ1-1, with unresolved D. The germline CDR1 and CDR2 sequences are MDHEN and SYDVKM. V was clipped by 2 bases and J by 4 bases, with 14 bases between them. The CDR3 is made up of 15 amino acids. The CDR3 here is CASSLAGGEGTEAFF. The CDR3, as DNA: TGTGCCAGCAGTTTAGCAGGTGGAGAGGGCACTGAAGCTTTCTTT.

The chain couples TRBV7-2 to TRBJ1-5, with 9 bases fitting TRBD1. Germline CDR1 and CDR2: SGHTA and FQGNSA. CDR3 length equals 15 residues. V shed 4 bases, J shed 7 bases, and the junction held 8 bases outside the gene matches. The CDR3 DNA is TGTGCCAGCAGCTACGGACAGGGGATGGGACAGCCCCAGCATTTT. Its protein product is CASSYGQGMGQPQHF. Full variable domain (outside the CDR3, taken from reference TRBV7-2 and TRBJ1-5): GAGVSQSPSNKVTEKGKDVELRCDPISGHTALYWYRQSLGQGLEFLIYFQGNSAPDKSGLPSDRFSAERTGGSVSTLTIQRTQQEDSAVYLCASSYGQGMGQPQHFGDGTRLSIL.

This chain connects TRBV7-8 to TRBJ2-1, with a tentative D call TRBD1 (6 bases). The V and J ends lost 2 bases and 2 bases respectively, with 22 bases between them. This CDR3 contains 19 residues. Germline values: CDR1 SGHVS, CDR2 FQNEAQ. CDR3 region: CASSLSPGIPNRAYNEQFF. DNA for the CDR3: TGTGCCAGCAGCTTATCCCCTGGGATCCCCAACAGGGCCTACAATGAGCAGTTCTTC.

The chain carries TRBV4-3 and TRBJ2-7, with D perhaps TRBD2 (6 bases). Trimming left V 1 base short and J 10 bases short, with 17 bases between. The CDR3 contains 14 residues. CDR1 and CDR2 (germline): LGHNA, YSLEER. As DNA, the CDR3 is TGCGCCAGCAGCCAAGCGACACAAACCGGGAGTCAGTACTTC. Translation: CASSQATQTGSQYF.

This clone is a singleton in its sample. The CDR3: CSTAVVEGTIYF. The CDR3 coding sequence is TGCAGCACCGCCGTTGTGGAGGGCACCATATATTTT. The chain couples TRBV29-1 to TRBJ1-3; D call uncertain. Germline V gene data show CDR1 as SQVTM and CDR2 as ANQGSEA. This CDR3 is built from 12 residues. The V end lost 8 bases, the J end lost 9 bases, and 17 bases lay between the germline ends.

In its sample, this clone was seen a few times. V gene TRBV19 combines with J gene TRBJ2-7; 7 nucleotides agree with TRBD1. From germline, CDR1 is LNHDA and CDR2 SQIVND (reference sequence). The ends lost 6 bases at V and 0 bases at J; junction bases unmatched: 2. This CDR3 is built from 13 residues. The CDR3 bases are TGTGCCAGTAGCAGGGACAGCTCCTACGAGCAGTACTTC. It specifies CASSRDSSYEQYF.

This clone was counted a few times. V gene TRBV7-3 combines with J gene TRBJ2-6, with D tentatively TRBD1 (5 bases). Germline loops: CDR1 SGHTA, CDR2 FQGTGA. V lost 5 bases and J 5 bases, leaving 16 bases between the germline ends. CDR3 length: 16 residues. CDR3 bases: TGTGCCAGCAGCCCAGCCGAAAGGGGTCGGGCCAACGTCCTGACTTTC. Protein sequence: CASSPAERGRANVLTF. The full variable domain, its missing parts supplied by reference TRBV7-3 and TRBJ2-6, is GAGVSQTPSNKVTEKGKYVELRCDPISGHTALYWYRQSLGQGPEFLIYFQGTGAADDSGLPNDRFFAVRPEGSVSTLKIQRTERGDSAVYLCASSPAERGRANVLTFGAGSRLTVL.

The rearrangement joins TRBV30 to TRBJ2-1; TRBD2 matches at 13 bases. The germline V gene has CDR1 GTSNPN and CDR2 SVGIG (reference sequence). The CDR3 consists of 17 residues. After removal of 4 bases from V and 8 bases from J, the junction contained 14 bases not matched to a gene. CDR3 bases: TGTGCCTGGAATAAAACCCCCGGGACTAGCGGGAAGGATGAGCAGTTCTTC. This gives the protein CAWNKTPGTSGKDEQFF.

This sequence joins TRBV10-3 and TRBJ2-7; perhaps TRBD1 as D (6 bases). CDR1 is ENHRY and CDR2 is SYGVKD in the germline V gene. V was cut by 6 bases and J by 2 bases, with 17 bases left in between. The CDR3 consists of 15 residues. CDR3 in DNA: TGTGCCATCAGATCTCGGACAGATAGTACCTACGAGCAGTACTTC. Its protein product is CAIRSRTDSTYEQYF.

The genes are TRBV29-1 and TRBJ1-5; no firm D call. Germline lookup yields CDR1 SQVTM and CDR2 ANQGSEA. The V end was cut by 4 bases, the J end by 5 bases, with 9 bases between. This CDR3 is 12 amino acids long. CDR3 protein: CSVGSSDQPQHF. Written as DNA, the CDR3 is TGCAGCGTTGGGTCCAGCGATCAGCCCCAGCATTTT.

This sequence joins TRBV28 and TRBJ1-2, with 7 bases that match TRBD1. Trimming removed 1 base from V and 6 bases from J; junction bases left unmatched: 8. Per germline, CDR1 MDHEN and CDR2 SYDVKM. CDR3 size: 15 residues. The CDR3: CASSLFDRARDGYTF. CDR3 DNA sequence: TGTGCCAGCAGTTTATTCGACAGGGCGAGGGATGGCTACACCTTC.

This chain uses TRBV6-1 with TRBJ1-1, with no clear D. This CDR3 comprises 14 residues. V dropped 4 bases and J dropped 5 bases, with 14 bases sitting between them. Germline V gene sequence: CDR1 MNHNS, CDR2 SASEGT. Here the CDR3 reads CASSVLVGGTEAFF. Here the CDR3 DNA reads TGTGCCAGCAGTGTACTGGTGGGAGGAACTGAAGCTTTCTTT.

The genes are TRBV18 and TRBJ2-5; a possible D gene is TRBD1 (6 bases). This CDR3 contains 13 residues. CDR1 is KGHSH, CDR2 LQKENI, per germline. V lost 5 bases to trimming and J lost 5 bases, with 12 bases between them. CDR3 nucleotides: TGTGCCAGCTCATCGGGACATTGGGAGACCCAGTACTTC. Its translation is CASSSGHWETQYF.

A few counts support this clone. V gene TRBV25-1 combines with J gene TRBJ2-6; tentative D call: TRBD1 (5 bases). This CDR3 has 15 residues. Germline V lookup: CDR1 MGHDK, CDR2 SYGVNS. Between the trimmed V and J ends, which lost 5 bases and 0 bases, there was a span of 8 bases. The CDR3 nucleotides read TGTGCCAGCAGTCTGGGGCACTCTGGGGCCAACGTCCTGACTTTC. It translates to CASSLGHSGANVLTF. Combining the CDR3 with reference TRBV25-1 and TRBJ2-6 gives the whole variable domain EADIYQTPRYLVIGTGKKITLECSQTMGHDKMYWYQQDPGMELHLIHYSYGVNSTEKGDLSSESTVSRIRTEHFPLTLESARPSHTSQYLCASSLGHSGANVLTFGAGSRLTVL.

The rearrangement joins TRBV27 to TRBJ1-6, with TRBD1 matching 9 bases. Germline assignment: CDR1 MNHEY and CDR2 SMNVEV (reference sequence). CDR3 size: 14 residues. V lost 7 bases, J lost 9 bases, and 7 bases stayed unmatched. CDR3: CASTLGTGSSPLHF. DNA of the CDR3: TGTGCCAGCACCCTCGGGACAGGGAGTTCACCCCTCCACTTT.

The genes are TRBV28 and TRBJ2-4, with no clear D. CDR1 and CDR2 from the germline V gene are MDHEN and SYDVKM. CDR3 length equals 13 residues. The V end was cut by 6 bases, the J end by 0 bases, with 6 bases between. The CDR3 sequence is CASSLPAKNIQYF. The CDR3 DNA sequence: TGTGCCAGCAGCCTTCCAGCCAAAAACATTCAGTACTTC.

The chain joins TRBV29-1 to TRBJ1-2; 7 nucleotides line up with TRBD1. Germline CDR1 SQVTM, CDR2 ANQGSEA. The CDR3 is made up of 14 amino acids. Trimming cost V 7 bases and J 8 bases; bases outside gene matches: 16. CDR3 DNA sequence: TGCAGCGATAGGGACAGTTCCAACAGAAGGGGCTACACCTTC. The encoded protein is CSDRDSSNRRGYTF.

This clone was detected a few times. J is TRBJ2-7 and V is TRBV5-4; 9 bases are shared with TRBD1. The junction had 9 bases not matched to a gene; V was cut back by 2 bases and J by 6 bases. The CDR3 is made up of 15 amino acids. In germline, CDR1 is SGHNT, CDR2 YYREEE (reference sequence). The CDR3 protein is CASSFPGTGTREQYF. In nucleotides, the CDR3 is TGTGCCAGCAGCTTCCCCGGGACAGGGACTCGCGAGCAGTACTTC.

This clone has just a few counts. V is TRBV28 and J is TRBJ2-7; tentatively, D is TRBD1 (5 bases). This CDR3 has 13 residues. V lost 11 bases and J 2 bases, leaving 16 bases between the germline ends. The germline CDR1 and CDR2 sequences are MDHEN and SYDVKM. The CDR3 here is CASWGRAPYEQYF. CDR3 coding DNA: TGTGCCTCTTGGGGCAGGGCCCCCTACGAGCAGTACTTC.